A selection of T cell receptor beta chains follows, all from one sample in a study of T cells after yellow fever vaccination. Each CDR3 protein is one row after TCRdb ran MiXCR on the 5' RACE reads. This table has some 350,000 distinct CDR3 sequences, 3.5% to 4.5% appearing once. The sample was PBMCs, taken 5 days after the yellow fever booster vaccination. The receptors shown here come from a man between 18 and 29 years old who received the YFV17D yellow fever vaccine. CDR3s leave out the opening cysteine and the closing phenylalanine or tryptophan.

>TRBJ2-5|TRBV20-1
SASPPGGRWETQY
>TRBJ1-1|TRBV5-1
ASSLSGGRTEAF
>TRBJ2-1|TRBV5-5
ASSPQPARVNEQF
>TRBJ2-1|TRBV5-1
ASRSLNGDHEQF
>TRBJ2-5|TRBV7-9
ASSLEKQGAGGQY
>TRBJ2-4|TRBV19
ASSSGQGFNIQY
>TRBJ2-2|TRBV7-2
ASSPGGPGTGELF
>TRBJ1-3|TRBV5-5
ASSLGAGNSGNTIY
>TRBJ2-1|TRBV18
ASSDRDNEQF
>TRBJ1-1|TRBV6-2/TRBV6-3
AIRGGWSTEAF
>TRBJ2-3|TRBV5-6
ASSLELAVDTQY
>TRBJ2-1|TRBV7-6
ASSFTSAYEQF
>TRBJ2-7|TRBV18
ASSPRQASYEQY
>TRBJ1-6|TRBV28
ASSLNPSSYNSPLH
>TRBJ2-5|TRBV7-2
ASSAQGAPTKQETQY
>TRBJ1-1|TRBV14
ASSQRGGYTEAF
>TRBJ1-2|TRBV20-1
SAPTPAYGYT
>TRBJ2-7|TRBV2
ASSEIHEQY
>TRBJ2-3|TRBV7-2
ASSLVPGPQY
>TRBJ1-1|TRBV5-1
ASSLDARQGGTEAF
>TRBJ1-2|TRBV20-1
SARAQGANYGYT
>TRBJ2-5|TRBV20-1
SARDRPSKETQY
>TRBJ1-5|TRBV7-2
ASSFRGYQPQH
>TRBJ1-5|TRBV28
ATSNRVFSNQPQH
>TRBJ2-3|TRBV20-1
SAPVGGGASDTQY
>TRBJ2-4|TRBV5-6
ASSLDRANIQY
>TRBJ1-4|TRBV15
ATSGFATNEKLF
>TRBJ2-1|TRBV7-6
ASSSTAGAGPNEQF
>TRBJ1-5|TRBV12-3/TRBV12-4
ASQPQGNQPQH
>TRBJ2-1|TRBV5-6
ASWGTGSVDEQF
>TRBJ2-1|TRBV4-3
ASSRSPNSYNEQF
>TRBJ2-3|TRBV11-2
ASSHAPGPYITDTQY
>TRBJ1-2|TRBV6-5
ASRPSGGDGYT
>TRBJ1-5|TRBV20-1
SPWARGLGVGNQPQH
>TRBJ2-3|TRBV5-1
ASSVDAFGTDTQY
>TRBJ2-5|TRBV20-1
SAYGTTQETQY
>TRBJ1-5|TRBV2
ASSAEYSNQPQH
>TRBJ1-2|TRBV20-1
SARDTSRGNYGYT
>TRBJ2-7|TRBV20-1
SARRPAQGRSSEQY
>TRBJ2-1|TRBV6-2/TRBV6-3
ASRKQESSYNEQF
>TRBJ2-1|TRBV7-9
ASTQIEGEQF
>TRBJ2-2|TRBV7-6
ASSSIGLAGAYRNTGELF
>TRBJ2-5|TRBV11-2
ASRRSGGEGETQY
>TRBJ2-7|TRBV4-3
ASSQDIRATSSYEQY
>TRBJ2-3|TRBV20-1
SASPGGITDTQY
>TRBJ2-2|TRBV11-3
ASSLGGTTGAGELF
>TRBJ2-7|TRBV25-1
ASTSGGALEQY
>TRBJ2-5|TRBV20-1
SAREGGALKTQY
>TRBJ1-6|TRBV4-3
ASSQDYVSSYNSPLH
>TRBJ2-3|TRBV6-6
ASSYATSGGYTDTQY
>TRBJ2-1|TRBV5-1
ASSLGQGAYNEQF